This T cell receptor (beta chain) was profiled in a study of shared clonotypes between healthy human individuals. Background on the study: Researchers drew samples from two women and a few men aged 18 to 49.

Several immunoSEQ 96-well plates shared each subset's DNA, each plate a replicate. Per the authors' pipeline: ImmunoSEQ junction-only sequences lacked quality scores, so their filtering differed. The method was immunoSEQ multiplex PCR; TCRdb's version includes in-frame clones alone and lacks a portion of them. The D gene and trimming were derived from the DNA, and the V and J assignments and clone size from that table. The sample includes 2.3 million or so clones, over 85% of them seen just once. Study-wide findings and caveats: Relative to their counterparts shared across all four donors, non-shared clonotypes exhibited diminished generation probabilities.

Of note for this clone: Antigen: not known.

The junction had 6 bases not matched to a gene; V was cut back by 5 bases and J by 1 base. From germline, CDR1 is SGHTA and CDR2 FQGNSA. CDR3 length: 16 residues. The chain employs TRBV7-2 and TRBJ2-2; 8 nucleotides line up with TRBD2. The sample was naive CD4+ T cells from PBMCs. As for subset: CD45RA+ positively selected. The sequence derives from a man younger than 30 in good health. Some clones in this sample may be carry-over from other donors' samples. CDR3 sequence reads: CASSKRLARNTGELFF. The CDR3 nucleotides read TGTGCCAGCAGCAAGAGACTAGCGCGGAACACCGGGGAGCTGTTTTTT. The full variable domain, completed using reference TRBV7-2 and TRBJ2-2, is GAGVSQSPSNKVTEKGKDVELRCDPISGHTALYWYRQSLGQGLEFLIYFQGNSAPDKSGLPSDRFSAERTGGSVSTLTIQRTQQEDSAVYLCASSKRLARNTGELFFGEGSRLTVL.